This TCR beta chain appears in the sequencing data of a study of blood T cell repertoires in COVID-19. Clones were sequenced by immunoSEQ multiplex PCR, and TCRdb holds only the in-frame ones, with some missing. Seen here are 450,000 or so clones, approximately 89% observed once, and the top ten hold around 0.95%. The CDR3 has 15 residues. From germline, CDR1 is SEHNR and CDR2 FQNEAQ (reference sequence). The V gene end was trimmed by 0 bases and the J gene end by 7 bases; junction bases not matched to a gene: 2. Sequencing was performed on peripheral blood. V usage is TRBV7-9 and J usage is TRBJ1-4; the match to TRBD1 covers 10 bases. The TCR was taken from a young man with COVID-19, enrolled during active disease. The CDR3 region is CASSLAGTGAEKLFF. The CDR3, as DNA: TGTGCCAGCAGCTTAGCCGGGACAGGGGCTGAAAAACTGTTTTTT.